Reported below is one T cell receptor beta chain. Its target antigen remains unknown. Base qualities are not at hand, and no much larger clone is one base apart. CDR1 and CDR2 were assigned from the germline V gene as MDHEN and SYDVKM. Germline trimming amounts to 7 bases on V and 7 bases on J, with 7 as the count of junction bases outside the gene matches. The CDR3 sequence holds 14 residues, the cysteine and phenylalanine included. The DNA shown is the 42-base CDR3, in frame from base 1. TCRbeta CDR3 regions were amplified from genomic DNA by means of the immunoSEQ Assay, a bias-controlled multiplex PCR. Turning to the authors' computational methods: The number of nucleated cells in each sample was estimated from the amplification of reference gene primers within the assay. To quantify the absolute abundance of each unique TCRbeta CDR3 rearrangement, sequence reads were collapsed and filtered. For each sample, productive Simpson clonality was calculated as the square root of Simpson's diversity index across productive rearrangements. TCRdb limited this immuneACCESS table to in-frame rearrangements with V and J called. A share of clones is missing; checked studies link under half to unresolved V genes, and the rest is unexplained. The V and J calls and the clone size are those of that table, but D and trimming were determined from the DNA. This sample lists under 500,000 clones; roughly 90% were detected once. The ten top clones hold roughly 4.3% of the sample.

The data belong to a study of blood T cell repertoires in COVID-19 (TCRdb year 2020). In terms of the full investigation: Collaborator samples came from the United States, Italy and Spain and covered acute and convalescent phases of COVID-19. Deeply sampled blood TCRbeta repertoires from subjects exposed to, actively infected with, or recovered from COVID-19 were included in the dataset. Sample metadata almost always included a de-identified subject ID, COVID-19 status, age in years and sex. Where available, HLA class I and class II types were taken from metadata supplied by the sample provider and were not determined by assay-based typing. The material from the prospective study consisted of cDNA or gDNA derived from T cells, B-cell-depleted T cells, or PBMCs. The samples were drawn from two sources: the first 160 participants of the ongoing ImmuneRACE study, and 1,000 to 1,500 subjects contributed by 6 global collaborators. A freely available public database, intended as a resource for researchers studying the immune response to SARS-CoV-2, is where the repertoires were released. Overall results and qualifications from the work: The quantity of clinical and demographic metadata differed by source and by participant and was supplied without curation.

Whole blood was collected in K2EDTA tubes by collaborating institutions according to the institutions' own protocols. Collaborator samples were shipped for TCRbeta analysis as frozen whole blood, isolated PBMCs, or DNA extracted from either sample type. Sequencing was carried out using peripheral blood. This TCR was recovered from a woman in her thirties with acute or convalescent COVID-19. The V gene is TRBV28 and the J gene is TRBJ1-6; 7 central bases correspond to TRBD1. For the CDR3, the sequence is CASMPGTVNSPLHF. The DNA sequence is TGTGCCAGCATGCCCGGGACAGTCAATTCACCCCTCCACTTT.